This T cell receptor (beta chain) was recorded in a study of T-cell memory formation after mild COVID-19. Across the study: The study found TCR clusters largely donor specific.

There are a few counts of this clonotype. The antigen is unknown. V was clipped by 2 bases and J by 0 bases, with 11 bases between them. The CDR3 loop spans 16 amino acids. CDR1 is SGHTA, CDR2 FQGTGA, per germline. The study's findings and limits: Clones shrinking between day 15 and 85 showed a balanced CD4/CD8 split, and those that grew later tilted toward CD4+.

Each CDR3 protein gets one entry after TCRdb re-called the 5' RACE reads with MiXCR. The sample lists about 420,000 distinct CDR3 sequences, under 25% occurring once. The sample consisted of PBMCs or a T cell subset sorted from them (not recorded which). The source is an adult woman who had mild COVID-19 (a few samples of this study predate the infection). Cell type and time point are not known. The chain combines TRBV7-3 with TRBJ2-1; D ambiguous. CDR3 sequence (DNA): TGTGCCAGCAGCTTAGGATGGCAGACCTCCTACAATGAGCAGTTCTTC. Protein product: CASSLGWQTSYNEQFF.